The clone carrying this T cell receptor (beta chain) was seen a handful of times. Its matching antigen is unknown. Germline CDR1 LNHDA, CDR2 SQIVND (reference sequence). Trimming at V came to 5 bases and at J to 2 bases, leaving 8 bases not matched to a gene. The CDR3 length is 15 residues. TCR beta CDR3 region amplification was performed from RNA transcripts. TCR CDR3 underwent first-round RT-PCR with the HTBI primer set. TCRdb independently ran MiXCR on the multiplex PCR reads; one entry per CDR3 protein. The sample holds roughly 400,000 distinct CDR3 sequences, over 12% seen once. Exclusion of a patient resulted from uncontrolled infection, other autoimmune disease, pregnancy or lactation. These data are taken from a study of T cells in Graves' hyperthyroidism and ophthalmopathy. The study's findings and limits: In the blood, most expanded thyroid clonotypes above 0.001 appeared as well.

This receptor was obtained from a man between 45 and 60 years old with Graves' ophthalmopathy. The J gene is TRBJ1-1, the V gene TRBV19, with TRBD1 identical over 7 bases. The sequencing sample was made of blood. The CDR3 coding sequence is TGTGCCAGTAGTGTAAGACAGGGTTTTAACACTGAAGCTTTCTTT. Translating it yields CASSVRQGFNTEAFF.